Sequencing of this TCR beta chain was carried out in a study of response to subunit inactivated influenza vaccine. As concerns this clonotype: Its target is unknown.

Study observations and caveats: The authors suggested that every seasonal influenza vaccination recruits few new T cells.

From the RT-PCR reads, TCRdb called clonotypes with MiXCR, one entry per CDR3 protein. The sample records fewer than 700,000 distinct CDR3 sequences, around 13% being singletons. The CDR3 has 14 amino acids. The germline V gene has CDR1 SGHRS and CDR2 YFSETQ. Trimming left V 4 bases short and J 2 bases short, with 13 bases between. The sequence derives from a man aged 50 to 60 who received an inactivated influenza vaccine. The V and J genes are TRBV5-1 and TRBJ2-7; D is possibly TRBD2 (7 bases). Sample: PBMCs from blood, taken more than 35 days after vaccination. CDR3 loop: CASSRGTITYEQYF. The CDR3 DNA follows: TGCGCCAGCAGCAGGGGGACTATTACCTACGAGCAGTACTTC. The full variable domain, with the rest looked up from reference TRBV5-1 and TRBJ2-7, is KAGVTQTPRYLIKTRGQQVTLSCSPISGHRSVSWYQQTPGQGLQFLFEYFSETQRNKGNFPGRFSGRQFSNSRSEMNVSTLELGDSALYLCASSRGTITYEQYFGPGTRLTVT.